The TCR beta chain under discussion was sequenced for a study of shared clonotypes between healthy human individuals. Study-level points and caveats: Estimated clonotype richness was generally higher in naive than memory subsets. Apart from blood, nothing was sampled; tissue repertoires likely differ.

Libraries were prepared by immunoSEQ multiplex PCR; TCRdb keeps only in-frame clonotypes and omits some of them. The table lists 800,000 or so clones, about 97% of them singletons. The V end was cut by 0 bases, the J end by 5 bases, with 5 bases between. Per germline, CDR1 SGHNT and CDR2 YYREEE (reference sequence). This CDR3 has 13 residues. On this clone itself: Its antigen is still unknown.

It was CD45RO-negative cells, positively selected for CCR7, that made up naive CD8 cells, with terminally differentiated effector memory CD45RA+ cells excluded. The chain employs TRBV5-4 and TRBJ1-4, with unresolved D. This receptor was taken from a man aged 25 to 40 in good health. Specimen: naive CD8+ T cells sorted from blood. Here the CDR3 DNA reads TGTGCCAGCAGCTTGGTGGGGAATGAAAAACTGTTTTTT. Encoded protein: CASSLVGNEKLFF.